The 14 T cell receptor beta chains below all came from one sample that was sequenced in a study of radiotherapy plus CTLA-4 blockade in lung cancer. Clones were sequenced by immunoSEQ multiplex PCR, and TCRdb holds only the in-frame ones, with some missing. The table lists about 110,000 clones, more than 70% of them singletons, with approximately 2.5% in the top ten. This sample comprised peripheral blood, obtained from a patient treated with radiotherapy plus ipilimumab. The receptors were sampled from a human donor with non-small cell lung cancer that progressed on radiotherapy plus ipilimumab. Some clones in this sample may be carry-over from other donors' samples.

The genes are TRBV7-9 and TRBJ2-2; the D gene is possibly TRBD1 (5 bases). V shed 4 bases and J shed 6 bases, with 15 bases lying between them. CDR1 and CDR2 from the germline V gene are SEHNR and FQNEAQ (reference sequence). The CDR3 length is 15 residues. CDR3 sequence: CASSSRDSYAGELFF. The CDR3 DNA follows: TGTGCCAGCAGCTCCAGGGATAGCTACGCCGGGGAGCTGTTTTTT.

The chain links TRBV19 to TRBJ2-2; D gene uncertain. V lost 6 bases and J lost 6, with 14 bases in between. The CDR3 has 14 residues. Germline CDR1 LNHDA, CDR2 SQIVND (reference sequence). The CDR3 loop reads CASSNPWVSGELFF. DNA for the CDR3: TGTGCCAGTAGCAACCCTTGGGTGTCCGGGGAGCTGTTTTTT.

The chain employs TRBV4-2 and TRBJ2-2; 7 nucleotides align to TRBD2. V trimming: 1 base; J trimming: 3 bases; junction bases outside the gene matches: 5. This CDR3 is built from 16 residues. Looked up from germline, CDR1 is LGHNA and CDR2 is YNFKEQ. This CDR3 is CASSQGIGGYTGELFF. The CDR3 region has the DNA TGTGCCAGCAGCCAAGGTATCGGGGGGTACACCGGGGAGCTGTTTTTT.

The gene calls are TRBV5-4 and TRBJ2-2; TRBD2 matches at 8 bases. The CDR3 is made up of 17 amino acids. Germline assignment: CDR1 SGHNT and CDR2 YYREEE (reference sequence). V trimming: 4 bases; J trimming: 3 bases; junction bases outside the gene matches: 11. The CDR3 sequence is CASSRGGALGHTGELFF. The DNA of the CDR3 is TGTGCCAGCAGCCGGGGGGGGGCCCTAGGACACACCGGGGAGCTGTTTTTT.

The rearrangement links TRBV6-6 to TRBJ2-2; 9 bases are a match to TRBD1. V lost 0 bases and J lost 6; bases outside the gene matches: 5. Per germline, CDR1 MNHNY and CDR2 SVGAGI (reference sequence). This CDR3 region has 16 residues. Here the CDR3 DNA reads TGTGCCAGCAGTTACTCCGGGACAGGGAGTCCCGGGGAGCTGTTTTTT. It encodes CASSYSGTGSPGELFF.

In this sample, this clone turned up once. The chain has TRBV7-2 and TRBJ1-2; D is undetermined. Trimming shortened V by 1 base and J by 2 bases, and 14 bases separated the two germline ends. This CDR3 region has 16 residues. In germline, CDR1 is SGHTA, CDR2 FQGNSA. The CDR3 is CASSLGLGSANYGYTF. The CDR3 coding sequence is TGTGCCAGCAGCTTAGGTTTGGGCAGCGCCAACTATGGCTACACCTTC.

This clone occurred a few times. The rearrangement joins TRBV5-1 to TRBJ1-5; a weak D match, TRBD1 (6 bases). CDR1 SGHRS and CDR2 YFSETQ come from the germline V gene. Trimming pared 4 bases from V and 0 bases from J, leaving 14 bases between. The CDR3 spans 16 residues. The CDR3 region is CASSPGGGHSNQPQHF. The CDR3 DNA follows: TGCGCCAGCAGCCCTGGGGGGGGCCATAGCAATCAGCCCCAGCATTTT. The variable domain in full, completed from reference TRBV5-1 and TRBJ1-5, reads KAGVTQTPRYLIKTRGQQVTLSCSPISGHRSVSWYQQTPGQGLQFLFEYFSETQRNKGNFPGRFSGRQFSNSRSEMNVSTLELGDSALYLCASSPGGGHSNQPQHFGDGTRLSIL.

CDR3 in amino acids: CASRPRDGGYTF. CDR3 DNA: TGTGCCAGCAGACCCCGGGACGGTGGCTACACCTTC. V gene TRBV7-9 combines with J gene TRBJ1-2; tentative D call: TRBD1 (5 bases). V was clipped by 6 bases and J by 7 bases, with 12 bases between them. This CDR3 has 12 amino acids. Germline CDR1 SEHNR, CDR2 FQNEAQ (reference sequence). Together with reference TRBV7-9 and TRBJ1-2, the CDR3 gives the full variable domain: DTGVSQNPRHKITKRGQNVTFRCDPISEHNRLYWYRQTLGQGPEFLTYFQNEAQLEKSRLLSDRFSAERPKGSFSTLEIQRTEQGDSAMYLCASRPRDGGYTFGSGTRLTVV.

The chain joins TRBV5-4 to TRBJ1-3, with a possible D match to TRBD1 (6 bases). The CDR3 extends over 14 amino acids. Per germline, CDR1 SGHNT and CDR2 YYREEE (reference sequence). The CDR3: CAAAWDNSGNTIYF. CDR3 nucleotide sequence: TGTGCAGCAGCTTGGGACAACTCTGGAAACACCATATATTTT.

The chain employs TRBV10-1 and TRBJ1-3; 10 bases fit TRBD1. Trimming removed 3 bases from V and 4 bases from J; junction bases left unmatched: 6. The CDR3 is 16 residues long. The germline V gene encodes CDR1 WNHNN and CDR2 SYGVQD (reference sequence). CDR3 sequence: CASSEPGQGRGNTIYF. CDR3 bases: TGCGCCAGCAGTGAACCGGGACAGGGGCGAGGAAACACCATATATTTT.

The chain employs TRBV7-9 and TRBJ2-7; tentatively, D is TRBD2 (5 bases). The CDR3 extends over 14 amino acids. The germline gives CDR1 SEHNR, CDR2 FQNEAQ (reference sequence). V lost 4 bases and J 0 bases, leaving 10 bases between the germline ends. In DNA, the CDR3 is TGTGCCAGCAGCTCCACGGGGTCCTCCTACGAGCAGTACTTC. It codes for CASSSTGSSYEQYF.

V and J are TRBV5-1 and TRBJ2-7, with D uncertain. Deletions cut 2 bases from V and 6 bases from J, with 18 bases between. The CDR3 is 15 residues long. Germline CDR1 is SGHRS and CDR2 is YFSETQ. CDR3 sequence: CASSLVTFSSSEQYF. Here the CDR3 DNA reads TGCGCCAGCAGCTTAGTAACTTTTTCTTCGTCCGAGCAGTACTTC.

The V call is TRBV6-1, the J call TRBJ1-1; 7 nucleotides line up with TRBD1. V lost 8 bases and J lost 5; bases outside the gene matches: 11. The CDR3 is 14 residues long. Germline lookup yields CDR1 MNHNS and CDR2 SASEGT. Here the CDR3 DNA reads TGTGCCAGCCCCCCACAGGGGAACTTTACTGAAGCTTTCTTT. It translates to CASPPQGNFTEAFF.

V is TRBV28 and J is TRBJ2-7; D not certain. The germline V gene encodes CDR1 MDHEN and CDR2 SYDVKM. V shed 7 bases and J shed 5 bases, with 15 bases lying between them. This CDR3 spans 13 amino acids. The CDR3 bases are TGTGCCAGCAACGTCCAGGTCAGTGACGAGCAGTACTTC. Its translation is CASNVQVSDEQYF.